This record looks at one TCR beta chain sequence and its context. The target antigen is unknown. This record comes from a study of identical twins. Unmatched junction bases numbered 7, after V lost 6 bases and J lost 4 bases. The CDR3 runs to 15 residues. Germline V lookup: CDR1 SGHVS, CDR2 FQNEAQ. TCRdb called the 5' RACE reads again in MiXCR, with one record for every CDR3 protein. The sample has about 530,000 distinct CDR3 sequences, approximately 20% seen once; the top ten hold 0.48%. Study conclusions and caveats: Modeled out-of-frame TCR alpha sharing in monozygotic twins fell below observed levels.

These data also featured in a second study, about yellow fever vaccine responses in identical twins.

Material: CD4+ T cells sorted from blood. This sequence originates from a woman between 18 and 29 years old in good health. This chain joins TRBV7-8 and TRBJ2-2, with TRBD1 identical over 8 bases. CDR3 bases: TGTGCCAGCAGAAAAGACAGGGGTGGCACCGGGGAGCTGTTTTTT. This encodes CASRKDRGGTGELFF.